The rows below give T cell receptor beta chains drawn from one sample of a study of blood T cells in healthy people across ages. MiXCR was run by TCRdb on the 5' RACE reads, yielding one entry per CDR3 protein. The sample yields some 1 million distinct CDR3 sequences, around 43% seen once. The sample taken for sequencing was blood. The receptor set was obtained from a woman aged 55-70 years in good health. Each CDR3 is given with its conserved first and last residue. A D gene is named only where the DNA matches it firmly. Not every row has a clone size; where given, it reads once, few, many or a size class.

J | V | size | D | CDR3 | DNA
TRBJ2-5 | TRBV7-2 | few | TRBD2 | CATSASGIQETQYF | TGTGCCACCAGTGCTAGCGGGATTCAAGAGACCCAGTACTTC
TRBJ2-5 | TRBV10-3 | . | TRBD2 | CAIGLAGGGQETQYF | TGTGCCATCGGACTAGCGGGAGGGGGCCAAGAGACCCAGTACTTC
TRBJ2-7 | TRBV29-1 | few | . | CSVAMTQGEQYF | TGCAGCGTCGCTATGACTCAGGGCGAGCAGTACTTC
TRBJ2-5 | TRBV9 | . | . | CASSAPLGGQETQYF | TGTGCCAGCAGCGCCCCGCTAGGAGGGCAAGAGACCCAGTACTTC
TRBJ1-1 | TRBV6-5 | . | . | CASSYSEGNTEAFF | TGTGCCAGCAGTTACTCAGAGGGGAACACTGAAGCTTTCTTT
TRBJ2-3 | TRBV20-1 | . | TRBD2 | CSAGLAGVSDTQYF | TGCAGTGCTGGACTAGCGGGAGTATCAGATACGCAGTATTTT
TRBJ2-5 | TRBV9 | . | TRBD1 | CASSVTGVLQETQYF | TGTGCCAGCAGCGTGACAGGGGTATTACAAGAGACCCAGTACTTC
TRBJ2-1 | TRBV20-1 | few | TRBD2 | CSAGTGTSYEQFF | TGCAGTGCAGGAACCGGGACTAGCTATGAGCAGTTCTTC
TRBJ2-7 | TRBV6-5 | few | TRBD1 | CASITTDRDNTYEQYF | TGTGCCAGCATTACCACGGACAGGGACAATACCTACGAGCAGTACTTC
TRBJ1-1 | TRBV20-1 | . | . | CSASRDGTEAFF | TGCAGTGCTAGCCGGGATGGCACTGAAGCTTTCTTT
TRBJ2-7 | TRBV9 | . | . | CASSVGPNYEQYF | TGTGCCAGCAGCGTAGGACCAAATTACGAGCAGTACTTC
TRBJ2-3 | TRBV12-3/TRBV12-4 | few | . | CASSFVGGTVDTQYF | TGTGCCAGCAGTTTTGTTGGCGGGACGGTAGATACGCAGTATTTT
TRBJ2-1 | TRBV10-2 | few | . | CASSVLDGQFF | TGCGCCAGCAGTGTACTAGACGGGCAGTTCTTC
TRBJ2-5 | TRBV6-5 | few | . | CASSPGVGGQETQYF | TGTGCCAGCAGTCCCGGGGTGGGAGGTCAAGAGACCCAGTACTTC
TRBJ2-7 | TRBV12-3/TRBV12-4 | . | . | CASSGGWHEQYF | TGTGCCAGCAGTGGAGGGTGGCACGAGCAGTACTTC
TRBJ2-4 | TRBV6-5 | . | . | CASSYSSLGRSRNIQYF | TGTGCCAGCAGTTACTCGAGTCTGGGACGGTCTCGGAACATTCAGTACTTC
TRBJ2-7 | TRBV12-3/TRBV12-4 | few | . | CASSWGTSFTEQYF | TGTGCCAGCAGTTGGGGGACAAGCTTCACCGAGCAGTACTTC
TRBJ2-5 | TRBV5-1 | few | TRBD2 | CASSHSGRGETQYF | TGCGCCAGTTCGCATAGCGGGAGAGGAGAGACCCAGTACTTC
TRBJ2-7 | TRBV2 | few | TRBD2 | CASRLRGGSLYEQYF | TGTGCCAGCAGACTTAGAGGCGGGAGTCTCTACGAGCAGTACTTC
TRBJ2-1 | TRBV24-1 | . | . | CATSAAGTYNEQFF | TGTGCCACCAGTGCGGCGGGAACCTACAATGAGCAGTTCTTC
TRBJ2-1 | TRBV7-9 | . | TRBD2 | CASRPSGTSGRDEQFF | TGTGCCAGCAGACCCTCCGGGACTAGCGGGAGAGATGAGCAGTTCTTC
TRBJ1-2 | TRBV12-3/TRBV12-4 | few | . | CASSQGAFYGYTF | TGTGCCAGCAGTCAAGGGGCCTTCTATGGCTACACCTTC
TRBJ2-5 | TRBV12-3/TRBV12-4 | . | TRBD1 | CASSLVDRGTQYF | TGTGCCAGCAGTTTGGTGGACAGGGGGACCCAGTACTTC
TRBJ2-2 | TRBV7-3 | . | TRBD2 | CASSTTGTRANTGELFF | TGTGCCAGCAGCACCACCGGGACTAGGGCGAACACCGGGGAGCTGTTTTTT
TRBJ1-5 | TRBV15 | few | . | CATSREDSRNQPQHF | TGTGCCACCAGCAGAGAAGACAGCCGCAATCAGCCCCAGCATTTT
TRBJ2-1 | TRBV7-9 | . | . | CASSNREQFF | TGTGCCAGCAGCAACAGGGAGCAGTTCTTC
TRBJ2-7 | TRBV20-1 | once | . | CSARLPQGKNNEQYF | TGCAGTGCTAGATTACCTCAGGGCAAGAACAATGAGCAGTACTTC
TRBJ2-5 | TRBV24-1 | few | . | CATSDLGGREQETQYF | TGTGCCACCAGTGATCTTGGAGGTCGGGAGCAAGAGACCCAGTACTTC
TRBJ2-7 | TRBV7-4 | . | . | CASSLAHTGILGSYEQYF | TGTGCCAGCAGCTTAGCCCATACAGGGATACTCGGCTCCTACGAGCAGTACTTC
TRBJ2-2 | TRBV20-1 | . | TRBD1 | CSARSSQGVPGELFF | TGCAGTGCTAGGTCGTCTCAGGGGGTCCCCGGGGAGCTGTTTTTT
TRBJ2-3 | TRBV20-1 | once | TRBD2 | CSAHGLAGGEGTQYF | TGCAGTGCTCACGGACTAGCGGGAGGGGAGGGTACGCAGTATTTT
TRBJ1-4 | TRBV12-3/TRBV12-4 | . | . | CASRQTYNEKLFF | TGTGCCAGCCGACAGACCTATAATGAAAAACTGTTTTTT
TRBJ2-3 | TRBV5-1 | . | . | CASSLYGQSTDTQYF | TGCGCCAGCAGCTTGTACGGACAGAGCACAGATACGCAGTATTTT
TRBJ1-2 | TRBV5-1 | . | TRBD1 | CASSSSTGDGYTF | TGCGCCAGCAGCTCGTCTACAGGGGATGGCTACACCTTC
TRBJ2-1 | TRBV9 | few | . | CASSGAGGNEQFF | TGTGCCAGCAGCGGCGCTGGGGGGAATGAGCAGTTCTTC
TRBJ2-3 | TRBV7-2 | . | TRBD2 | CASSEAGGWNTQYF | TGTGCCAGCAGCGAAGCGGGAGGGTGGAATACGCAGTATTTT
TRBJ2-3 | TRBV12-3/TRBV12-4 | many | TRBD1 | CASSPDRGSTDTQYF | TGTGCCAGCAGCCCCGACAGGGGTAGCACAGATACGCAGTATTTT
TRBJ1-3 | TRBV4-1 | . | . | CASSPTGSGNTIYF | TGCGCCAGCAGCCCCACAGGGTCTGGAAACACCATATATTTT
TRBJ2-1 | TRBV11-3 | . | TRBD2 | CASSSQSPSTSGRYNEQFF | TGTGCCAGCAGCTCCCAGTCCCCTTCGACTAGCGGACGGTACAATGAGCAGTTCTTC
TRBJ2-7 | TRBV12-3/TRBV12-4 | . | . | CASRVSGEVEQYF | TGTGCCAGCAGAGTTTCGGGAGAGGTCGAGCAGTACTTC
TRBJ2-1 | TRBV20-1 | . | TRBD2 | CSARRTRHGEKQFF | TGCAGTGCTAGACGGACTAGGCACGGGGAGAAGCAGTTCTTC
TRBJ1-5 | TRBV5-1 | . | . | CASSLGRDNQPQHF | TGCGCCAGCAGCTTGGGCAGGGACAATCAGCCCCAGCATTTT
TRBJ1-2 | TRBV30 | . | . | CAWSEGGRAWGYTF | TGTGCCTGGAGTGAGGGCGGAAGGGCGTGGGGCTACACCTTC
TRBJ1-2 | TRBV3-1 | . | . | CASSQPRGGGYTF | TGTGCCAGCAGCCAACCCAGGGGAGGAGGCTACACCTTC
TRBJ2-3 | TRBV21-1 | few | . | CASSKMAGGAADTQYF | TGTGCCAGCAGCAAAATGGCGGGAGGGGCAGCGGATACGCAGTATTTT
TRBJ2-1 | TRBV10-1 | few | TRBD2 | CASRASGSLNEQFF | TGCGCCAGCAGGGCTAGCGGGAGCTTAAATGAGCAGTTCTTC
TRBJ2-7 | TRBV7-6 | . | TRBD1 | CASSLTLDRGPYEQYF | TGTGCCAGCAGCCTTACCCTGGACAGGGGGCCGTACGAGCAGTACTTC
TRBJ2-3 | TRBV6-2/TRBV6-3 | few | TRBD2 | CASRPSGRSDTQYF | TGTGCCAGCAGGCCTAGCGGGAGGTCAGATACGCAGTATTTT
TRBJ2-5 | TRBV27 | . | . | CASSSLAPQETQYF | TGTGCCAGCAGTTCCCTCGCCCCTCAAGAGACCCAGTACTTC